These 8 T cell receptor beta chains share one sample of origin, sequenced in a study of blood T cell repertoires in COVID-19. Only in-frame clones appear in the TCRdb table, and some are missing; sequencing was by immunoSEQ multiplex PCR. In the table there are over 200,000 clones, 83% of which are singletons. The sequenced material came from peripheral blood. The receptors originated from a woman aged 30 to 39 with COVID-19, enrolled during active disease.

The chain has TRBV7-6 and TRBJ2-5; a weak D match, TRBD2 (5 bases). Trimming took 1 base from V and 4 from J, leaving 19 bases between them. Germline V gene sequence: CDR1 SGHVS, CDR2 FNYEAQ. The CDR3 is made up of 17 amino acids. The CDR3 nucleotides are TGTGCCAGCAGCTTAGGGCATTTGGTGAGGGCCGGAGAGACCCAGTACTTC. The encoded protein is CASSLGHLVRAGETQYF.

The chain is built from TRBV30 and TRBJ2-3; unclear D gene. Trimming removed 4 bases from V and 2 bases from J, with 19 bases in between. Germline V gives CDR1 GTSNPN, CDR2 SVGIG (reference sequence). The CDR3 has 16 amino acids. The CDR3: CAWTPRDSTYTDTQYF. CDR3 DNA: TGTGCCTGGACCCCACGCGACTCAACCTACACAGATACGCAGTATTTT.

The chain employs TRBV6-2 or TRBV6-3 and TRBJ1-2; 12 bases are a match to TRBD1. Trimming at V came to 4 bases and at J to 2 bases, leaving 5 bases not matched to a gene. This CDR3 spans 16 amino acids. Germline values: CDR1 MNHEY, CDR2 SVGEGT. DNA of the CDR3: TGTGCCAGCAGTTTCTCCGGGACAGGGGGCAACTATGGCTACACCTTC. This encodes CASSFSGTGGNYGYTF.

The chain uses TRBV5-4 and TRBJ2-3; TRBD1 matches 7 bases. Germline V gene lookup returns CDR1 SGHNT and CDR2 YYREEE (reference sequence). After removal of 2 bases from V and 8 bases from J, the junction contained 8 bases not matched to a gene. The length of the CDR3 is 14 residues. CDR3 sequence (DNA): TGTGCCAGCAGCTTTGGGACAGATGGGACTACGCAGTATTTT. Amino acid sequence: CASSFGTDGTTQYF.

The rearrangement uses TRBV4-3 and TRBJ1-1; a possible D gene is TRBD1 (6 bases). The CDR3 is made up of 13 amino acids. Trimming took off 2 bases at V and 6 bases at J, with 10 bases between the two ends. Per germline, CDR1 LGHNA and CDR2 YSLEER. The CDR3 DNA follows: TGCGCCAGCAGCCAAAGGGGGAGCCCTGAAGCTTTCTTT. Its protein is CASSQRGSPEAFF.

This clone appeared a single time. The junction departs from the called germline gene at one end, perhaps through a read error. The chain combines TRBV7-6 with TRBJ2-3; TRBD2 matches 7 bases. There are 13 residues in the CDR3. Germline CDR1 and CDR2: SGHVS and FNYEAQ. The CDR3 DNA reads TGTGCCAGCAGCCCCAGAACTAGCGATAAGCAGTATTTT. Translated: CASSPRTSDKQYF.

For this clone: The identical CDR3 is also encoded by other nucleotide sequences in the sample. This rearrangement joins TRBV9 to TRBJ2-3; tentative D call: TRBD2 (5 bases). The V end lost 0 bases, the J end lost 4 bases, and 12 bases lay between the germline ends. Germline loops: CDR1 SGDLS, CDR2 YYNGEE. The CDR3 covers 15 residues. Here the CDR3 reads CASSVATGGPDTQYF. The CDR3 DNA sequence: TGTGCCAGCAGCGTAGCTACCGGAGGACCAGATACGCAGTATTTT.

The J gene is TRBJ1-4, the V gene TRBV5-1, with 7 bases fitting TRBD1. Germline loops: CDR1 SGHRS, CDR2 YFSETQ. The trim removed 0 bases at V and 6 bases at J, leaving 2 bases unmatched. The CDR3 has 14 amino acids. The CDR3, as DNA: TGCGCCAGCAGCTTGGCCGGACAGGATGAAAAACTGTTTTTT. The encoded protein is CASSLAGQDEKLFF.